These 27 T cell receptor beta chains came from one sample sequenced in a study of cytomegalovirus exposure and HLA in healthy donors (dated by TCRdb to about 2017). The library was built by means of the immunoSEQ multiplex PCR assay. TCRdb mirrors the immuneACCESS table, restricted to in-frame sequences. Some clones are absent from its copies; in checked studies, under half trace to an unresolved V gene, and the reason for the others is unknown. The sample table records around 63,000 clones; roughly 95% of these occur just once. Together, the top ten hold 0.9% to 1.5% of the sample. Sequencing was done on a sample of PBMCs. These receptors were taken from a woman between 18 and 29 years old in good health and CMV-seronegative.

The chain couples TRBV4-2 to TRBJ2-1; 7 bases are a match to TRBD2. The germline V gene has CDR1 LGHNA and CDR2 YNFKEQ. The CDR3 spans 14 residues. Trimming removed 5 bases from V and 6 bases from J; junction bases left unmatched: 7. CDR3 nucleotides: TGTGCCAGCAGCTTGGCGGGAGCCCCCAATGAGCAGTTCTTC. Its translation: CASSLAGAPNEQFF.

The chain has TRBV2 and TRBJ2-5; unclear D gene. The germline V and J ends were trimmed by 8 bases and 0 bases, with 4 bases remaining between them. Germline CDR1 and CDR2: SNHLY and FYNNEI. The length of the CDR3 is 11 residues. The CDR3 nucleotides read TGTGCCAGCCCGGACCAAGAGACCCAGTACTTC. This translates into CASPDQETQYF. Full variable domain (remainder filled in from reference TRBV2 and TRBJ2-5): EPEVTQTPSHQVTQMGQEVILRCVPISNHLYFYWYRQILGQKVEFLVSFYNNEISEKSEIFDDQFSVERPDGSNFTLKIRSTKLEDSAMYFCASPDQETQYFGPGTRLLVL.

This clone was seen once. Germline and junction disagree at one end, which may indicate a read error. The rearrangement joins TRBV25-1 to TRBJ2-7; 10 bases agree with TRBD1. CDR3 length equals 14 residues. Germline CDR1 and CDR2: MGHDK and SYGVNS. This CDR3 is CATSGRTGGREQYF. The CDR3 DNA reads TGTGCCACCAGTGGCCGGACAGGGGGTCGCGAGCAGTACTTC.

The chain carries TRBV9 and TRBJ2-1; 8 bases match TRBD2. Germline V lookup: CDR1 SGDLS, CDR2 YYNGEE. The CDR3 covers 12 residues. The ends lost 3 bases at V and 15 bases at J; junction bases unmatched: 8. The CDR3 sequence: CASSAPGTRPFF. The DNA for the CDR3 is TGTGCCAGCAGCGCACCGGGGACTAGGCCGTTCTTC.

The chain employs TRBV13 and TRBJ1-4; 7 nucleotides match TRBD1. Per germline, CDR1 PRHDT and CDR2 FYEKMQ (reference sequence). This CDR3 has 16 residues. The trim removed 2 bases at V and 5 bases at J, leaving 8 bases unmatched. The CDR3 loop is CASSLYLGRGNEKLFF. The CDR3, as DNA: TGTGCCAGCAGCTTATATCTCGGCAGGGGGAATGAAAAACTGTTTTTT.

The CDR3 coding sequence is TGTGCCAGCAGTGGCTACGACAGCCGCTCCTACAATGAGCAGTTCTTC. Its protein is CASSGYDSRSYNEQFF. The rearrangement links TRBV25-1 to TRBJ2-1; D is possibly TRBD1 (5 bases). Germline assignment: CDR1 MGHDK and CDR2 SYGVNS. V was clipped by 4 bases and J by 0 bases, with 13 bases between them. The CDR3 is made up of 16 amino acids. Variable domain in full (rest from reference TRBV25-1 and TRBJ2-1): EADIYQTPRYLVIGTGKKITLECSQTMGHDKMYWYQQDPGMELHLIHYSYGVNSTEKGDLSSESTVSRIRTEHFPLTLESARPSHTSQYLCASSGYDSRSYNEQFFGPGTRLTVL.

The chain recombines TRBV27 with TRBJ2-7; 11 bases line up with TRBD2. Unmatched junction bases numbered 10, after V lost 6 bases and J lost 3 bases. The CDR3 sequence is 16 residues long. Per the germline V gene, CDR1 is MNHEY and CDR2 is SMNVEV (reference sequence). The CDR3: CASSPSSGRIVYEQYF. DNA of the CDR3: TGTGCCAGCAGCCCCTCTAGCGGGAGGATTGTCTACGAGCAGTACTTC.

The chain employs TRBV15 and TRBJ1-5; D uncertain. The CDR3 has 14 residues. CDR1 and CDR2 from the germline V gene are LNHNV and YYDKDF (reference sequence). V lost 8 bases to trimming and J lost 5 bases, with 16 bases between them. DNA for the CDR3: TGTGCCACCGTTTCCGACGGACTCCATCAGCCCCAGCATTTT. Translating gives CATVSDGLHQPQHF.

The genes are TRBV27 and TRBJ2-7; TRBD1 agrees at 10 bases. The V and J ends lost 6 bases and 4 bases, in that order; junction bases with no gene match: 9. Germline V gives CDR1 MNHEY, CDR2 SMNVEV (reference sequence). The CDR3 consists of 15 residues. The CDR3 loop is CASRGLGQGRYEQYF. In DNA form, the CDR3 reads TGTGCCAGCAGGGGGTTGGGACAGGGGCGATACGAGCAGTACTTC.

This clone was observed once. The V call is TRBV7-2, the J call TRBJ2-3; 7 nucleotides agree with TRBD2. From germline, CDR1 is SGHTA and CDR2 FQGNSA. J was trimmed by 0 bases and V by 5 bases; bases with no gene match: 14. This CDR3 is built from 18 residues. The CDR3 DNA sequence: TGTGCCAGCAGCCCCCATAGCGGGCTGATGCCTAGCACAGATACGCAGTATTTT. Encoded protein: CASSPHSGLMPSTDTQYF.

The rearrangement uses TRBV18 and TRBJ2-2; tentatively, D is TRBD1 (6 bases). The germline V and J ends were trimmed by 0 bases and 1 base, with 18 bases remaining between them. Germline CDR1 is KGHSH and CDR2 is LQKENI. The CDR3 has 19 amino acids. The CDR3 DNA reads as TGTGCCAGCTCACCACCCCGGACAGTGGAAGTGGGGAACACCGGGGAGCTGTTTTTT. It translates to CASSPPRTVEVGNTGELFF.

The CDR3 DNA is TGTGCCAGCAGCCCACACAGGGGCGTGAACACTGAAGCTTTCTTT. It codes for CASSPHRGVNTEAFF. This rearrangement joins TRBV9 to TRBJ1-1; 7 bases line up with TRBD1. This CDR3 contains 15 residues. The V and J ends lost 4 bases and 0 bases, in that order; junction bases with no gene match: 6. CDR1 and CDR2 from the germline V gene are SGDLS and YYNGEE. The entire variable domain, with the rest obtained from reference TRBV9 and TRBJ1-1, is as follows: DSGVTQTPKHLITATGQRVTLRCSPRSGDLSVYWYQQSLDQGLQFLIQYYNGEERAKGNILERFSAQQFPDLHSELNLSSLELGDSALYFCASSPHRGVNTEAFFGQGTRLTVV.

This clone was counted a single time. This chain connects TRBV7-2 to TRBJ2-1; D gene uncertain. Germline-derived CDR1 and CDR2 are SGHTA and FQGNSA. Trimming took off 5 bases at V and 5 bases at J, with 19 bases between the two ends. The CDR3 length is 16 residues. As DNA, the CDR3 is TGTGCCAGCAGCACCCAACCTAGTTCCGTCGACAATGAGCAGTTCTTC. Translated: CASSTQPSSVDNEQFF.

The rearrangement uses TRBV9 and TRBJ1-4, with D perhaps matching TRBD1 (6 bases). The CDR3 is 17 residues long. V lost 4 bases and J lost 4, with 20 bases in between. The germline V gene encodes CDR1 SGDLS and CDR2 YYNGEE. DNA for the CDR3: TGTGCCAGCAGCCCCCACAGGGCCGAACGGGGTAATGAAAAACTGTTTTTT. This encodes CASSPHRAERGNEKLFF.

The CDR3 bases are TGTGCCAGCAGCCCGGTTGGGGGCGTCGGCACCGGGGAGCTGTTTTTT. It codes for CASSPVGGVGTGELFF. This chain joins TRBV7-2 and TRBJ2-2, with D tentatively TRBD1 (6 bases). CDR1 is SGHTA and CDR2 is FQGNSA in the germline V gene. This CDR3 is 16 amino acids long. Trimming cost V 5 bases and J 4 bases, with 17 bases left between them.

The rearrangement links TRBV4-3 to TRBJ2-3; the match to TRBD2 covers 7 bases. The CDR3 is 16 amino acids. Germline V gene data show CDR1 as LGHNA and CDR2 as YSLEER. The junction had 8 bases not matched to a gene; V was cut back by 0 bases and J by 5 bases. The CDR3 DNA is TGCGCCAGCAGCCAAGAGGGTTGGGGGGGGGTAGATACGCAGTATTTT. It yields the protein CASSQEGWGGVDTQYF.

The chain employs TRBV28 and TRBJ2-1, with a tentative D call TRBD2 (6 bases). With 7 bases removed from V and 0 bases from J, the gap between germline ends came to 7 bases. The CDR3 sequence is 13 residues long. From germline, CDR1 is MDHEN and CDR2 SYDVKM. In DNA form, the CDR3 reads TGTGCCAGCATGGGGGGCTCCTACAATGAGCAGTTCTTC. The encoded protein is CASMGGSYNEQFF.

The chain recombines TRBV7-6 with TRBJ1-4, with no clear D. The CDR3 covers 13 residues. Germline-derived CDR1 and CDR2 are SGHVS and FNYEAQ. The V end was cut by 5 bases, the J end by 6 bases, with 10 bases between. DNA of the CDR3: TGTGCCAGCAGCCCACAACAGTATGAAAAACTGTTTTTT. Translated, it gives CASSPQQYEKLFF.

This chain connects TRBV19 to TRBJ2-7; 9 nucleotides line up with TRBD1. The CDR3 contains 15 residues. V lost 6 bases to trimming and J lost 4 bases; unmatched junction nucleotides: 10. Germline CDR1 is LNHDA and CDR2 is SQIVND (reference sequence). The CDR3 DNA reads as TGTGCCAGTAGCCGCTCGGGGACAGGGTTTTACGAGCAGTACTTC. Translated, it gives CASSRSGTGFYEQYF.

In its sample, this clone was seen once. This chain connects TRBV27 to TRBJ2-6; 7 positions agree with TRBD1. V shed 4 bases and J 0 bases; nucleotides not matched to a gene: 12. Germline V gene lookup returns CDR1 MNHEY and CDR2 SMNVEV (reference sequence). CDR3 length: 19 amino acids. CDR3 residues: CASSSPGTVGFSGANVLTF. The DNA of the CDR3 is TGTGCCAGCAGTTCGCCCGGGACAGTGGGTTTCTCTGGGGCCAACGTCCTGACTTTC.

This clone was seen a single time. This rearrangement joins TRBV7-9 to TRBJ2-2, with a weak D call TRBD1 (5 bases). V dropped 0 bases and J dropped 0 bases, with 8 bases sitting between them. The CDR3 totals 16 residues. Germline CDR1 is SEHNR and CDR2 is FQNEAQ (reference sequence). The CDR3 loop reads CASSLAQGPNTGELFF. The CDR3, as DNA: TGTGCCAGCAGCTTAGCCCAGGGCCCGAACACCGGGGAGCTGTTTTTT. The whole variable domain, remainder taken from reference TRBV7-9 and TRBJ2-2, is DTGVSQNPRHKITKRGQNVTFRCDPISEHNRLYWYRQTLGQGPEFLTYFQNEAQLEKSRLLSDRFSAERPKGSFSTLEIQRTEQGDSAMYLCASSLAQGPNTGELFFGEGSRLTVL.

The CDR3 DNA sequence: TGTGCCAGCAGCGGGGGGGGCGGGAATACGCAGTATTTT. Translation: CASSGGGGNTQYF. The gene calls are TRBV5-4 and TRBJ2-3, with TRBD2 as a possible D gene (7 bases). The CDR3 has 13 residues. Trimming left V 4 bases short and J 7 bases short, with 13 bases between. From germline, CDR1 is SGHNT and CDR2 YYREEE (reference sequence). Drawing the rest from reference TRBV5-4 and TRBJ2-3, the complete variable domain is ETGVTQSPTHLIKTRGQQVTLRCSSQSGHNTVSWYQQALGQGPQFIFQYYREEENGRGNFPPRFSGLQFPNYSSELNVNALELDDSALYLCASSGGGGNTQYFGPGTRLTVL.

The CDR3 here is CASSLGVGGTQYF. The CDR3 DNA sequence: TGTGCCAGCAGCTTAGGCGTCGGGGGGACCCAGTACTTC. This chain uses TRBV7-2 with TRBJ2-5; D might be TRBD2 (6 bases). Germline CDR1 is SGHTA and CDR2 is FQGNSA. This CDR3 is built from 13 residues. Deletions cut 1 base from V and 7 bases from J, with 10 bases between.

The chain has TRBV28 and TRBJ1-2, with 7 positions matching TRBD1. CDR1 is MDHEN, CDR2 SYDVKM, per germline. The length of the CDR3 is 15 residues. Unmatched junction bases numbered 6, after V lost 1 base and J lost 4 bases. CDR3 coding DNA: TGTGCCAGCAGTTTATCGGGGACAGTTACCTATGGCTACACCTTC. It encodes CASSLSGTVTYGYTF.

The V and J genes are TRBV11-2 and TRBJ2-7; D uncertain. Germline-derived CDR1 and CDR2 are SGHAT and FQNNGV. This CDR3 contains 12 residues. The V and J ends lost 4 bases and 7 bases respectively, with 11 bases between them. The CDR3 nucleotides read TGTGCCAGCAGCTCCACAGCCCGGGAGCAGTACTTC. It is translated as CASSSTAREQYF. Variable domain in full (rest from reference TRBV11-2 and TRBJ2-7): EAGVAQSPRYKIIEKRQSVAFWCNPISGHATLYWYQQILGQGPKLLIQFQNNGVVDDSQLPKDRFSAERLKGVDSTLKIQPAKLEDSAVYLCASSSTAREQYFGPGTRLTVT.

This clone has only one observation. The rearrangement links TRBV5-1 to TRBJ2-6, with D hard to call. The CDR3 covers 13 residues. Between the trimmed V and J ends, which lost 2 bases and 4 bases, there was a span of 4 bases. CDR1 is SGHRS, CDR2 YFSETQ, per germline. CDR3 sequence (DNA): TGCGCCAGCAGCTTTATCGGGGCCAACGTCCTGACTTTC. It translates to CASSFIGANVLTF.

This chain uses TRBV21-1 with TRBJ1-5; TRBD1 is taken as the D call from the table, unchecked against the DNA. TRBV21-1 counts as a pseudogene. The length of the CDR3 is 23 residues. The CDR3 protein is CASKKGTVRPYGPEASSNQPQHF. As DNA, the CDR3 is TGTGCCAGCAAAAAGGGGACAGTTCGTCCCTATGGCCCGGAAGCGTCCAGCAATCAGCCCCAGCATTTT.